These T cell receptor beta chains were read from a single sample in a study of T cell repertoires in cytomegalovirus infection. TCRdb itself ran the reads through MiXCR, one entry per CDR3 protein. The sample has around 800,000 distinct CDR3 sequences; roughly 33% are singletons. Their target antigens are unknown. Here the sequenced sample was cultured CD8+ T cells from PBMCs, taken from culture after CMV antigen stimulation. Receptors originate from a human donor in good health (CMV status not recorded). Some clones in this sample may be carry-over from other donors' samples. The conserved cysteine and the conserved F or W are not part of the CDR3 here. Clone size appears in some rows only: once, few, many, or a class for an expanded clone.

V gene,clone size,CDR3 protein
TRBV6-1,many,ASSQLAGGDNEQF
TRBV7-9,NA,ASSPPGRGFGYGYT
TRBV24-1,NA,ATSDPGQGVGEQF
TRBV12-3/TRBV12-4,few,ASSLGTSGGRGELF
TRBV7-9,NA,ASSFRIGGETQY
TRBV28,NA,ASSFVSWPGVLF
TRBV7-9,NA,ANSSTSGAYNEQF
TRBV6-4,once,ASSDSSSGANVLT
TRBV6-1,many,ASSLPQRRGNSPLH
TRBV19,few,ASTRGDLLYGYT
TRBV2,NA,ASFGGYTEAF
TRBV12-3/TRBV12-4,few,ASSTDNRNTEAF
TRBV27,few,ASSLTGGTGNEQF
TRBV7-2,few,ASRPIAGASWDTQY
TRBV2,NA,ASSDHINTEAF
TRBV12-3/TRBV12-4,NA,VSSLDRGPSTDTQY
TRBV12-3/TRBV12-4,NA,ASSLRAGQGENYGYT
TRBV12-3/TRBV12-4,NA,ALRGNTGELF
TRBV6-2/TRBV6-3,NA,ASTPIDGNTEAF
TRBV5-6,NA,ASSIGQVRLNYGYT
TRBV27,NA,ASSLSSAGDEQF
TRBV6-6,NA,ASSYPEGVGNNEQF
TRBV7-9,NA,ASSPEGLAGQWFEN
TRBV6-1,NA,ASSDWTGGAWGYT
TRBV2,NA,ASSTNPSSGVNDYGYT
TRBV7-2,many,ASSSETSGLVSTDTQY
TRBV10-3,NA,AISEGTADTQY
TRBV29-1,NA,SVEDRLRTVGETQY
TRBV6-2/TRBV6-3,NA,ASTPADSAGQETQY
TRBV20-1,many,SARGTSGGLFPDTQY
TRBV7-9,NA,ASSFRGRGLETQY
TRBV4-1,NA,ASSQEALADTDTQY
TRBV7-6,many,ASSLLAGGPDGELF
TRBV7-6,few,ASSLGLGPEEKLF
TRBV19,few,ASSISQPHDIQY
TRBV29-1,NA,SVGRVNTEAF
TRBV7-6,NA,ASSLSPGRNYGYT
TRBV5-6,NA,ASTFGGNQPQH
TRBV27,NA,ASSFENDEQF
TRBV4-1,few,ASSQGTGFGYT
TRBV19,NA,ASTPEQGAFQPQH
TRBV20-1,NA,SAIGTGGGYT
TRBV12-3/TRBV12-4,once,ASSLSGLWNEQF
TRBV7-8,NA,ASSFGVSDQPQH
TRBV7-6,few,ASSLEPPGSNQPQH
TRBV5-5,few,ASSQAGPREKLF
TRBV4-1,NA,ASSQAPFGSNYGYT
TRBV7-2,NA,ASSLTNPSDIPSSGNTIY
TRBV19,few,ASSMGSMNSPLH
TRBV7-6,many,ASSPRGGGQPQH
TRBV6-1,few,ASSGQGANTEAF
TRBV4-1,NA,ASSLPRGGADYNEQF
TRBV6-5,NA,ASSYGLSGGYT
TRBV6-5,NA,ASRSDSGADTQY
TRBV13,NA,ASSPGQGAVNQPQH
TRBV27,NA,ASSSSGFNYGYT
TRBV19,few,ASGSALAKNIQY
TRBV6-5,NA,ASSFGVTTDTQY
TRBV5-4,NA,ASSPWGGSSGETRTDTQY